Below are 10 T cell receptor beta chains sequenced from a single sample in a study of early T cells in non-severe SARS-CoV-2 infection. MiXCR, run by TCRdb on the 5' RACE reads, gives a single entry per CDR3 protein. The sample lists 30,000 to 40,000 distinct CDR3 sequences, around 6.8% seen once, with less than 15% in the top ten. The starting material was whole blood, obtained at baseline. Receptors originate from an adult who was a healthcare worker with PCR-confirmed SARS-CoV-2 infection or an uninfected control (not recorded which).

A remark on this clonotype: A much more abundant neighbour one base away suggests this may be a read error. V gene TRBV7-7 combines with J gene TRBJ2-7, with D tentatively TRBD2 (6 bases). Germline loops: CDR1 SSHAT, CDR2 FNYEAQ (reference sequence). This CDR3 region has 15 residues. CDR3 in amino acids: CASSLVLGGSYEQYF. CDR3 nucleotides: TGTGCTAGCAGCTTAGTGCTGGGGGGCTCCTACGAGCAGTACTTC.

The chain is built from TRBV20-1 and TRBJ2-4; TRBD2 might be the D (6 bases). Trimming pared 7 bases from V and 1 base from J, leaving 11 bases between. CDR1 is DFQATT and CDR2 is SNEGSKA in the germline V gene (reference sequence). The CDR3 runs to 13 residues. The CDR3 DNA reads as TGCAGTGGACGGGAGTCGGCCAAAAACATTCAGTACTTC. As protein: CSGRESAKNIQYF.

V gene TRBV7-4 combines with J gene TRBJ2-7, with D unresolved. This CDR3 has 19 amino acids. CDR1 is SGHVT, CDR2 SQSDAQ, per germline. V was shortened by 3 bases and J by 2 bases, with 26 bases between the two germline ends. The chain's CDR3 is CASSFGLAGPENMTYEQYV. CDR3 nucleotides: TGTGCCAGCAGCTTTGGATTGGCAGGCCCTGAAAATATGACCTACGAGCAGTACGTC.

In the case of this clonotype: Being one base from a much bigger clone, this may be a read error. This rearrangement joins TRBV28 to TRBJ1-1; tentatively, D is TRBD1 (5 bases). In germline, CDR1 is MDHEN, CDR2 SYDVKM. Trimming stripped 4 bases from V and 1 base from J, with 13 bases between. The CDR3 has 15 residues. CDR3 amino acids: CASSSLDRTNTEAFF. DNA of the CDR3: TGTGCCAGCAGTTCCCTCGACAGAACGAACACTGAAGCTTTCTTT. The whole variable domain, remainder taken from reference TRBV28 and TRBJ1-1, is DVKVTQSSRYLVKRTGEKVFLECVQDMDHENMFWYRQDPGLGLRLIYFSYDVKMKEKGDIPEGYSVSREKKERFSLILESASTNQTSMYLCASSSLDRTNTEAFFGQGTRLTVV.

This clonotype was detected many times. This chain joins TRBV6-2 or TRBV6-3 and TRBJ1-2; D ambiguous. V was cut by 6 bases and J by 4 bases, with 15 bases left in between. The germline V gene has CDR1 MNHEY and CDR2 SVGEGT. This CDR3 has 14 amino acids. The CDR3 protein is CASRRMTSSYGYTF. In DNA, the CDR3 is TGTGCCAGCAGGCGTATGACCAGTTCCTATGGCTACACCTTC.

The CDR3 here is CASSFKTEAFF. CDR3 nucleotide sequence: TGTGCCAGCAGCTTTAAGACCGAAGCTTTCTTT. The rearrangement links TRBV7-2 to TRBJ1-1; the D is unclear. V was trimmed by 3 bases and J by 8 bases, leaving 7 bases between them. The CDR3 has 11 residues. In germline, CDR1 is SGHTA, CDR2 FQGNSA.

The V gene is TRBV5-1, the J gene TRBJ1-2; 7 nucleotides match TRBD1. The CDR3 sequence is 14 residues long. The V gene's germline CDR1 is SGHRS and CDR2 YFSETQ. The junction had 9 bases not matched to a gene; V was cut back by 4 bases and J by 6 bases. CDR3 in DNA: TGCGCCAGCAGCCCCGGACAGGACAAAGATGGCTACACCTTC. It translates to CASSPGQDKDGYTF. The full variable domain, rest sourced from reference TRBV5-1 and TRBJ1-2, is KAGVTQTPRYLIKTRGQQVTLSCSPISGHRSVSWYQQTPGQGLQFLFEYFSETQRNKGNFPGRFSGRQFSNSRSEMNVSTLELGDSALYLCASSPGQDKDGYTFGSGTRLTVV.

V and J are TRBV13 and TRBJ1-2; D is ambiguous. This CDR3 region has 13 residues. Germline CDR1 PRHDT, CDR2 FYEKMQ (reference sequence). The germline V and J ends were trimmed by 5 bases and 5 bases, with 12 bases remaining between them. CDR3: CASSPDGPYGYTF. CDR3 nucleotide sequence: TGTGCCAGCAGCCCGGACGGACCTTATGGCTACACCTTC.

The chain has TRBV6-5 and TRBJ1-6, with 10 bases identical to TRBD1. Germline CDR1 MNHEY, CDR2 SVGAGI. V dropped 6 bases and J dropped 9; count of bases not matched to a gene: 8. The CDR3 sequence is 15 residues long. For the CDR3, the DNA is TGTGCCAGCAGACCCGACAGGGGGCATCTTTCACCCCTCCACTTT. Translated, it gives CASRPDRGHLSPLHF.

This clonotype has ten or more counts. The chain recombines TRBV6-5 with TRBJ2-2, with a possible D match to TRBD2 (5 bases). Germline V lookup: CDR1 MNHEY, CDR2 SVGAGI. With 2 bases removed from V and 0 bases from J, the gap between germline ends came to 22 bases. This CDR3 comprises 20 residues. The CDR3 DNA follows: TGTGCCAGCAGTTACCGGACTCCATCGACACCAATCACGAACACCGGGGAGCTGTTTTTT. This translates into CASSYRTPSTPITNTGELFF.